The count of the clone carrying this T cell receptor beta chain is one. Its antigen is unidentified. This sample stems from a study of regulatory dendritic cells for organ transplantation. Study information: Day 6 dendritic cell cultures were stimulated with LPS.

Sorted subsets were CFSE-labeled and cultured 4 to 6 days with allogeneic dendritic cells. Memory T cells were CD45RO+, naive were CD45RA+, sorted by FACS. The study, taken as a whole, reports: The authors noted considerable between-person heterogeneity in alloreactive memory CD8+ cells. Memory CD8+ clonal expansion seemed more limited with regulatory than mature dendritic cells.

Profiling relied on immunoSEQ multiplex PCR, and the TCRdb table lists in-frame clones only, not all of them. The data contain about 12,000 clones, 60% to 80% of them singletons. The source material was naive CD8+ T cells from blood cultured with regulatory dendritic cells. Subset given: CD45RA+ naive T cells. The sequence came from a human donor in good health.

The CDR3 sequence is CASSLGGRGGLDIQYF. CDR3 bases: TGTGCCAGCAGCTTAGGGGGTCGGGGGGGCCTGGACATTCAGTACTTC. V usage is TRBV11-2 and J usage is TRBJ2-4, with 8 bases identical to TRBD2. The CDR3 spans 16 residues. The junction had 10 bases not matched to a gene; V was cut back by 1 base and J by 8 bases. Germline V CDR1 and CDR2: SGHAT, FQNNGV.